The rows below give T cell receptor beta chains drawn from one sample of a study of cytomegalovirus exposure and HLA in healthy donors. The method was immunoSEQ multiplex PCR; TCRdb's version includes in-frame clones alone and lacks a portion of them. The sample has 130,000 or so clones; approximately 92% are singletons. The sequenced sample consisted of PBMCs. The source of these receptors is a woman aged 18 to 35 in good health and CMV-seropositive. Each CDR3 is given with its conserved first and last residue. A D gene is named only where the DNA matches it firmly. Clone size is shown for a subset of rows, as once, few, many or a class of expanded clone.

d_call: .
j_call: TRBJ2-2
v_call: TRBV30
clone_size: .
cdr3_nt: TGTGCCTGGAGCCTCGACTCCGGGGAGCTGTTTTTT
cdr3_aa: CAWSLDSGELFF

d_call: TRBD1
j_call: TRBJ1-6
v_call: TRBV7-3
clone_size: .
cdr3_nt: TGTGCCAGCAGCTTAATGGACAGGGCCTCACCCCTCCACTTT
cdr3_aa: CASSLMDRASPLHF

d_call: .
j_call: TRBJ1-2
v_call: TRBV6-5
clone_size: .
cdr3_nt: TGTGCCAGCAGTCAGGCTACTTACTATGGCTACACCTTC
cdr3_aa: CASSQATYYGYTF

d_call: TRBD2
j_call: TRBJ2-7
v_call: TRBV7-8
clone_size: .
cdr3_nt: TGTGCCAGCAGCCCGGAGCCGGGACTAAGCTTTTACGAGCAGTACTTC
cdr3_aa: CASSPEPGLSFYEQYF

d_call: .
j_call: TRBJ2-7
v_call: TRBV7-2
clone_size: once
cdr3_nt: TGTGCCAGCAGCATCCGACTATCCCGCTCCTACGAGCAGTACTTC
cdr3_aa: CASSIRLSRSYEQYF

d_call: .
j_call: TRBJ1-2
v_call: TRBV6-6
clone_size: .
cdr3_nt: TGTGCCAGCAGTACCTCCGGGCAGGGACTGGGTGGCTACACCTTC
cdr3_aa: CASSTSGQGLGGYTF

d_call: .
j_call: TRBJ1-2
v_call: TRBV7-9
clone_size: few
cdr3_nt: TGTGCCAGCAGCTTCGGGCGGGTTAACTATGGCTACACCTTC
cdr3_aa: CASSFGRVNYGYTF

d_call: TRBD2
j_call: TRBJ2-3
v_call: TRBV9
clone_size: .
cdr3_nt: TGTGCCAGCAGCCCAAGCGGGGGGACCAGCACAGATACGCAGTATTTT
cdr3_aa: CASSPSGGTSTDTQYF

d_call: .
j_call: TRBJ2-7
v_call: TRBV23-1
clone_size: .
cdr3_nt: TGCGCCAGCACGGCCTACGAGCAGTACTTC
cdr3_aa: CASTAYEQYF

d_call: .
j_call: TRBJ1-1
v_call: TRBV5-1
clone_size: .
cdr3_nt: TGCGCCAGCAGCTGGGGACAGAACACTGAAGCTTTCTTT
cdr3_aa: CASSWGQNTEAFF

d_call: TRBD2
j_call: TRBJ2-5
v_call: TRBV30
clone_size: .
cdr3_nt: TGTGCCTGGGGGCTGGGACTAGCGGCTGAGACCCAGTACTTC
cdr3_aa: CAWGLGLAAETQYF

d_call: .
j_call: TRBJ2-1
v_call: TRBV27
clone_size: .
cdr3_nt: TGTGCCAGCAGTTTACGTCTTCCCTACAATGAGCAGTTCTTC
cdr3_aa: CASSLRLPYNEQFF

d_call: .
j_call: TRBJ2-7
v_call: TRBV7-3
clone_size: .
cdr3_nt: TGTGCCAGCAGCTTAAGTGGCGGGGCTAACTACGAGCAGTACTTC
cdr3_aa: CASSLSGGANYEQYF

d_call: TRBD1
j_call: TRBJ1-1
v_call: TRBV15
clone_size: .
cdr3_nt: TGTGCCACCAGCAGACCCGGGACAGGGCAAAACACTGAAGCTTTCTTT
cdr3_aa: CATSRPGTGQNTEAFF

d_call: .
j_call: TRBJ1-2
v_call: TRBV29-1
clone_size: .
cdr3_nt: TGCATTACCCGGGGTTCGGGTGGCTACACCTTC
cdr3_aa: CITRGSGGYTF

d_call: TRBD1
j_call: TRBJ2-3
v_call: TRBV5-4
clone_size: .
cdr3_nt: TGTGCCAGCAGCTCGGGACAGGGTGGTTACACAGATACGCAGTATTTT
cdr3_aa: CASSSGQGGYTDTQYF

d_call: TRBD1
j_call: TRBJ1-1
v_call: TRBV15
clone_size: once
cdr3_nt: TGTGCCACCAGCAGCGCCCCGGGACAGCATTCGAACACTGAAGCTTTCTTT
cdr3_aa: CATSSAPGQHSNTEAFF

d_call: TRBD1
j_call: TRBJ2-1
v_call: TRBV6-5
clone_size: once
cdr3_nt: TGTGCCAGCAGTAGGGCAGGGGGTTACAATGAGCAGTTCTTC
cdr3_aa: CASSRAGGYNEQFF

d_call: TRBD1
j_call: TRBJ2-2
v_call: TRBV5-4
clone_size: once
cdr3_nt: TGTGCCAGCAGCGCGACAGGGGGCGGCGGGGAGCTGTTTTTT
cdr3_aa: CASSATGGGGELFF

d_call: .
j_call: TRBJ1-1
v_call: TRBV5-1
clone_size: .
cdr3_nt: TGCGCCAGCAGCGGGAACCAGGGTACTGAAGCTTTCTTT
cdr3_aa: CASSGNQGTEAFF

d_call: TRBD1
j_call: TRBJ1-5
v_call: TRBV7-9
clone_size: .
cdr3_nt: TGTGCCAGCAGCCCATCGACAGGGGGGTACAATCAGCCCCAGCATTTT
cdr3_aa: CASSPSTGGYNQPQHF

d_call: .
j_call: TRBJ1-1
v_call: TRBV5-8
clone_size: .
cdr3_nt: TGTGCCAGCAGCTTGGGGAGATTCGACACTGAAGCTTTCTTT
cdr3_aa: CASSLGRFDTEAFF

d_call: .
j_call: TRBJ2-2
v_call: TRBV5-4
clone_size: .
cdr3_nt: TGTGCCAGCAGTCAGTACCAGGCCCCGGGAAGCCGGGAGCTGTTTTTT
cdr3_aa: CASSQYQAPGSRELFF

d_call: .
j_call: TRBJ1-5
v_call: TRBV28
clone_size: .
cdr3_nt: TGTGCCAGCAGCCAGGCGGGTTATAGCAATCAGCCCCAGCATTTT
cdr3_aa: CASSQAGYSNQPQHF

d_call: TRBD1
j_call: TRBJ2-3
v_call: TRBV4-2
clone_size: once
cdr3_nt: TGTGCCAGCAGACACCGGACAGGGGATGATACGCAGTATTTT
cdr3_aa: CASRHRTGDDTQYF

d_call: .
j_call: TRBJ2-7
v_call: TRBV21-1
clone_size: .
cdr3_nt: TGTGCCAGCAGCAAAGTCTGTACAGGGCTCCGGTATCGGGACGAGCAGTACTTC
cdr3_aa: CASSKVCTGLRYRDEQYF

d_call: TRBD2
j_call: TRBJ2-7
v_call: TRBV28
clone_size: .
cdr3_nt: TGTGCCAGCAGTTCCGGCGGGGGGGGAAAGTACGAGCAGTACTTC
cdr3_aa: CASSSGGGGKYEQYF

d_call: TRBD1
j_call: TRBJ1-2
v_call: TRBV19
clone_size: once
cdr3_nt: TGTGCCAGTTTGGGGGACAGGGTCTATGGCTACACCTTC
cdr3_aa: CASLGDRVYGYTF

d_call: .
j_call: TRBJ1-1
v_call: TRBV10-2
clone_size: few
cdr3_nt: TGCGCCAGCATAACGGACAGTGAAGCTTTCTTT
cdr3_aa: CASITDSEAFF

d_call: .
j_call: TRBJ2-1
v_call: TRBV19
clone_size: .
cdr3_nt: TGTGCCAGTAGTATGAGGGGGAGCTCCTACAATGAGCAGTTCTTC
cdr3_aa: CASSMRGSSYNEQFF

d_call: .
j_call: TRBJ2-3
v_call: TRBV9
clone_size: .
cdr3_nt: TGTGCCAGCAGCACGGGGGACGGGGGAGATACGCAGTATTTT
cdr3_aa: CASSTGDGGDTQYF

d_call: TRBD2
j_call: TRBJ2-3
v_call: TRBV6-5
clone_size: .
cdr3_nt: TGTGCCAGCAGTACTAGCGGGGGGGCGGCAGATACGCAGTATTTT
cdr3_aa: CASSTSGGAADTQYF

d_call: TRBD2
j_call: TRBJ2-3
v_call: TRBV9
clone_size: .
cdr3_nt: TGTGCCAGCAGCCGCGGGGGGGAGGTACCAGATACGCAGTATTTT
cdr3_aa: CASSRGGEVPDTQYF

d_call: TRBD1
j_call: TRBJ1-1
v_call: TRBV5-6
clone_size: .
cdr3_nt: TGTGCCAGCAACGGGGGACAGGGAGGTGCCGAAGCTTTCTTT
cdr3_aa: CASNGGQGGAEAFF

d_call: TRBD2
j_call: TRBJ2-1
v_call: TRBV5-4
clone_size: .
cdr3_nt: TGTGCCAGCAGTTCTAGCGGGGGGCCTACAGATGAGCAGTTCTTC
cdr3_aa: CASSSSGGPTDEQFF

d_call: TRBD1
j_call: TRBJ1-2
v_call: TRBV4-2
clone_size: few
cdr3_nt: TGTGCCAGCAGCCAAGTTCAACAGGGGGTCGAGGGCTACACCTTC
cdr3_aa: CASSQVQQGVEGYTF

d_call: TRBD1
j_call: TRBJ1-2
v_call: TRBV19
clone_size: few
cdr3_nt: TGTGCCAGCGAGGACAGGGCCTATGGCTACACCTTC
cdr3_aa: CASEDRAYGYTF

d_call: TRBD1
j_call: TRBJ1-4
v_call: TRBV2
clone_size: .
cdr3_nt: TGTGCCAGCAGTTGGGACAGCGCAACTAATGAAAAACTGTTTTTT
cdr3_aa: CASSWDSATNEKLFF

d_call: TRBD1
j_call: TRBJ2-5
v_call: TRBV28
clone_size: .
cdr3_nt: TGTGCCAGCAGCGACCATCAACAGGGGTCAGAGACCCAGTACTTC
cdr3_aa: CASSDHQQGSETQYF

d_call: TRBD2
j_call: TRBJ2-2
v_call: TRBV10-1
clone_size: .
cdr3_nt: TGCGCCAGCACTCCTAGCGGGGGACCCACCGGGGAGCTGTTTTTT
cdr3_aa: CASTPSGGPTGELFF